The rows below give T cell receptor beta chains drawn from one sample of a study of blood T cell repertoires in COVID-19. Only in-frame clones appear in the TCRdb table, and some are missing; sequencing was by immunoSEQ multiplex PCR. The data show 81,000 or so clones, approximately 91% seen once. Sequencing used peripheral blood. These TCRs come from a man between 65 and 79 years old with active or convalescent COVID-19. Both conserved end residues are part of each CDR3. The order of the fields is V gene, D gene, clone size, J gene, CDR3 DNA, CDR3 protein. D genes are given only for firm matches. Clone size is stated in some rows and not others, as once, few, many or a class when expanded.

>TRBV6-5|NA|once|TRBJ2-2
TGTGCCAGCAGTAGGACACTCCCCGGGGAGCTGTTTTTT
CASSRTLPGELFF
>TRBV11-3|NA|NA|TRBJ2-1
TGTGCCAGCAGCCGTGCAGGGGCCGTTGAGCAGTTCTTC
CASSRAGAVEQFF
>TRBV5-6|TRBD1|once|TRBJ1-6
TGTGCCAGCAGCTATAACCGGGACAGTGGAATCATCAGGGGCCCACCCCTCCACTTT
CASSYNRDSGIIRGPPLHF
>TRBV5-1|TRBD1|NA|TRBJ1-3
TGCGCCAGCAGCTTGGAGGGGGCTAACACCATATATTTT
CASSLEGANTIYF
>TRBV27|NA|NA|TRBJ1-1
TGTGCCAGCAGTTACCGCGGCCTGGGCACTGAAGCTTTCTTT
CASSYRGLGTEAFF
>TRBV20-1|TRBD2|NA|TRBJ2-1
TGCAGTGCTAGTACCCTCCTTCGGCGGGGGGGCTTCGATGAGCAGTTCTTC
CSASTLLRRGGFDEQFF
>TRBV4-1|NA|once|TRBJ1-5
TGCGCCAGCAGCCAAGGAACCGGCAGGGACATTTATAGCAATCAGCCCCAGCATTTT
CASSQGTGRDIYSNQPQHF
>TRBV3-1/TRBV3-2|TRBD1|NA|TRBJ2-7
TGTGCCAGCAGCCAAGCGCCAGGGGGTTCCTACGAGCAGTACTTC
CASSQAPGGSYEQYF
>TRBV12-3/TRBV12-4|NA|NA|TRBJ1-1
TGTGCCAGCAGTAGAGAGACTGAAGCTTTCTTT
CASSRETEAFF
>TRBV6-5|TRBD2|NA|TRBJ2-1
TGTGCCAGCAGTTTTACTAGCGGGGGGGCTTCTGAGCAGTTCTTC
CASSFTSGGASEQFF
>TRBV21-1|NA|NA|TRBJ2-7
TGTGCCAGCCCCCTCCCCCCAGGGTGGACCTACGAGCAGTACTTC
CASPLPPGWTYEQYF
>TRBV5-1|TRBD1|NA|TRBJ1-2
TGCGCCAGCAGCTTACAGGGGGCTAGTGGCTACACCTTC
CASSLQGASGYTF
>TRBV9|NA|few|TRBJ1-1
TGTGCCAGCAGCGTAGGGAGGTCTGAAGCTTTCTTT
CASSVGRSEAFF
>TRBV5-1|NA|NA|TRBJ1-4
TGCGCCAGCAGTCAAGGGGCGTCTAATGAAAAACTGTTTTTT
CASSQGASNEKLFF
>TRBV7-2|NA|NA|TRBJ2-1
TGTGCCAGCAGCTTATCTCACGGAGGTAACAATGAGCAGTTCTTC
CASSLSHGGNNEQFF
>TRBV10-3|TRBD1|NA|TRBJ2-1
TGTGCCACCGAGCCGGGACAGCCTTACAATGAGCAGTTCTTC
CATEPGQPYNEQFF
>TRBV11-2|NA|NA|TRBJ1-4
TGTGCCAGCAGCGGTCCGGGGGCTAATGAAAAACTGTTTTTT
CASSGPGANEKLFF
>TRBV5-4|NA|NA|TRBJ1-2
TGTGCCAGCAGCTACGGACAGAACTATGGCTACACCTTC
CASSYGQNYGYTF
>TRBV28|NA|NA|TRBJ2-4
TGTGCCACAGGGTTGATCGCCAAAAACATTCAGTACTTC
CATGLIAKNIQYF
>TRBV7-2|TRBD2|once|TRBJ2-7
TGTGCCAGCAGCCTGGGCGGGGGGGCCTACGAGCAGTACTTC
CASSLGGGAYEQYF
>TRBV9|NA|NA|TRBJ1-1
TGTGCCAGCAGTAGAGAGATGACTGAAGCTTTCTTT
CASSREMTEAFF
>TRBV7-2|TRBD2|once|TRBJ2-2
TGTGCCAGCAGCCCGCCGGGACTAGCGGTGAACACCGGGGAGCTGTTTTTT
CASSPPGLAVNTGELFF
>TRBV5-1|NA|NA|TRBJ2-3
TGCGCCAGCAGCTTGGGTTCACAGAACACAGATACGCAGTATTTT
CASSLGSQNTDTQYF